This T cell receptor (beta chain) was obtained from a study of T cell responses to AZD1222 COVID-19 vaccine. Assay: immunoSEQ multiplex PCR; the TCRdb copy retains only in-frame clones and omits some. The profile covers some 120,000 clones, with approximately 90% appearing a single time and approximately 7.6% taken by the ten largest. In the case of this clone: Its antigen is unknown.

V lost 1 base and J lost 10, with 7 bases in between. The CDR3 length is 12 residues. The V gene's germline CDR1 is SGHTA and CDR2 FQGNSA. Notes on the study in general: Spike-wide coverage was observed for vaccine-associated CD4 TCRs, with dominant responses at 160-218 and 743-854.

The receptor was isolated from an adult in good health. The specimen was peripheral blood, collected on day 0 of AZD1222 vaccination. The V call is TRBV7-2, the J call TRBJ1-4; D uncertain. CDR3 DNA sequence: TGTGCCAGCAGCTTAGATGGAGGAAAACTGTTTTTT. Translation: CASSLDGGKLFF.